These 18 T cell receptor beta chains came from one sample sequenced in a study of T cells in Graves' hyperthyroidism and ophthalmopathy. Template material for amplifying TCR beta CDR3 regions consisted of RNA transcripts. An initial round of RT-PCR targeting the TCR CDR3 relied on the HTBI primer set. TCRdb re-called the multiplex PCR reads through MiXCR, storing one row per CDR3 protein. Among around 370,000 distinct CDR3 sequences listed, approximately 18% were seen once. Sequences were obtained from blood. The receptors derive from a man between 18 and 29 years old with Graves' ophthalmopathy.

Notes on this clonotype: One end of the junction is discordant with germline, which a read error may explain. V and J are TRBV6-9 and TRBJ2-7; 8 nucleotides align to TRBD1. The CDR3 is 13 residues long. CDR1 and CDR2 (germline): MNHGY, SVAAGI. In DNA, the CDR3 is TGTACCAGCAGTTACGACAGGGGCCACGAGCGGTACTTC. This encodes CTSSYDRGHERYF.

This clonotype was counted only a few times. This chain's CDR3 is CASSPGLTGTGGHGYTF. CDR3 DNA: TGCGCCAGCAGCCCAGGACTAACCGGGACAGGGGGACATGGCTACACCTTC. This chain uses TRBV4-1 with TRBJ1-2; 11 positions match TRBD1. V dropped 4 bases and J dropped 6; count of bases not matched to a gene: 13. CDR1 and CDR2 (germline): MGHRA, YSYEKL. This CDR3 is 17 amino acids long.

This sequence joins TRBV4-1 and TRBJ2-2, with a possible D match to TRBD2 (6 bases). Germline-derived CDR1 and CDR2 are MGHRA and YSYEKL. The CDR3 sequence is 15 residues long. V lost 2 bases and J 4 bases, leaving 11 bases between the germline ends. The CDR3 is CASSQRDLSTGELFF. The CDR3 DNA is TGCGCCAGCAGCCAACGGGACTTAAGCACCGGGGAGCTGTTTTTT.

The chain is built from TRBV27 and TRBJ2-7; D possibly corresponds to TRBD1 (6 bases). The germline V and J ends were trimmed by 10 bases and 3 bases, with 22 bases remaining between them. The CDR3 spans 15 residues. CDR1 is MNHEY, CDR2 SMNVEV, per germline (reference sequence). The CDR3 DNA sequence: TGTGCCACCCAGATGTCACAGGGACGGATCTACGAGCAGTACTTC. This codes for CATQMSQGRIYEQYF.

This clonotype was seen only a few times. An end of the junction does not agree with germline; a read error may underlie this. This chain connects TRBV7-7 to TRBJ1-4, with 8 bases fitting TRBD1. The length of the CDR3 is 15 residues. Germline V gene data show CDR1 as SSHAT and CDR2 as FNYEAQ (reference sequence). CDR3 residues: CASSKGQGRGEKLFF. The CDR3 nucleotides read TGTGCTAGCAGCAAAGGACAGGGAAGGGGTGAAAAACTGTTTTTT.

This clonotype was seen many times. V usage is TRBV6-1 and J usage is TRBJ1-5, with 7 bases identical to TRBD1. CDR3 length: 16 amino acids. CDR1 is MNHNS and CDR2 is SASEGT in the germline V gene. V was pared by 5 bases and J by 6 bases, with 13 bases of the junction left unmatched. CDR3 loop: CASSSRGGTDGQPQHF. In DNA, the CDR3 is TGTGCCAGCAGTTCCAGGGGGGGAACAGATGGTCAGCCCCAGCATTTT.

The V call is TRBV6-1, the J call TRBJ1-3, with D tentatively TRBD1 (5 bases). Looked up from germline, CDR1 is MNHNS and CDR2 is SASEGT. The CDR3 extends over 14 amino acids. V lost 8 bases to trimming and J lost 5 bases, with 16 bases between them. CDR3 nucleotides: TGTGCCAGCTGGAGGGCAGGGCAAAGAAACACCATATATTTT. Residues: CASWRAGQRNTIYF.

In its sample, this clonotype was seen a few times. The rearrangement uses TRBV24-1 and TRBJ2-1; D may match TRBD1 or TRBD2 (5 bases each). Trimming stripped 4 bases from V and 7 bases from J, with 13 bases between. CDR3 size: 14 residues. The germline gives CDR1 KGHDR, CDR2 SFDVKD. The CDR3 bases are TGTGCCACCAGTGAACCTCCCGAGGGGAATGAGCAGTTCTTC. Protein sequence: CATSEPPEGNEQFF.

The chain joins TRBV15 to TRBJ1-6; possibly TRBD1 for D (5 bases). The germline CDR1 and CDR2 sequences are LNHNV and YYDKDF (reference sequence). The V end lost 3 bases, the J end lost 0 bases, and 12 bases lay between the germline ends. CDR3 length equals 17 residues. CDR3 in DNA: TGTGCCACCAGCAGTAAGAGGGGAGTCTCCTATAATTCACCCCTCCACTTT. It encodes CATSSKRGVSYNSPLHF.

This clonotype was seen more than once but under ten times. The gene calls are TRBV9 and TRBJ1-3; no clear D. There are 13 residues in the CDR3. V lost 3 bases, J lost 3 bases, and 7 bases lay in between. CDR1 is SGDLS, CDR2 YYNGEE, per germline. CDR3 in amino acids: CASSAAGGNTIYF. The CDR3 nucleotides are TGTGCCAGCAGCGCCGCAGGTGGAAACACCATATATTTT.

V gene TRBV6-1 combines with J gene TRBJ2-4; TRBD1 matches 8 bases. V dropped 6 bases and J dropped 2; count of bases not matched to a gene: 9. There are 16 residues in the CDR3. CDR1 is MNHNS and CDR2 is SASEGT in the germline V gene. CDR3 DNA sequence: TGTGCCAGCAGCCAGACCCAGGGGGCGTCCAAAAACATTCAGTACTTC. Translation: CASSQTQGASKNIQYF.

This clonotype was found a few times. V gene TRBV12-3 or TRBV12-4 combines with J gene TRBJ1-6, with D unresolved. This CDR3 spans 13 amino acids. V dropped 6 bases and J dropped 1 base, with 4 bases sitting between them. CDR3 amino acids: CASSGSYNSPLHF. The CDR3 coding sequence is TGTGCCAGCAGCGGTTCCTATAATTCACCCCTCCACTTT.

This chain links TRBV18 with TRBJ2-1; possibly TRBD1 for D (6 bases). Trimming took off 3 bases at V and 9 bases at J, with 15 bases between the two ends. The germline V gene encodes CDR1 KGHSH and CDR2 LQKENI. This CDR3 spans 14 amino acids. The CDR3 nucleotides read TGTGCCAGCTCACCCGGGCTGGGGGCAACTGAGCAGTTCTTC. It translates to CASSPGLGATEQFF.

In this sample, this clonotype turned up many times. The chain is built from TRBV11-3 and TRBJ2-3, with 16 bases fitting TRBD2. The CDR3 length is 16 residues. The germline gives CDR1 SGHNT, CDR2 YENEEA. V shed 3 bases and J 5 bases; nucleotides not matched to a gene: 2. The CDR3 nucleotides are TGTGCCAGCAGCTTCGGGACTAGCGGGGGGGGAGATACGCAGTATTTT. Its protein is CASSFGTSGGGDTQYF.

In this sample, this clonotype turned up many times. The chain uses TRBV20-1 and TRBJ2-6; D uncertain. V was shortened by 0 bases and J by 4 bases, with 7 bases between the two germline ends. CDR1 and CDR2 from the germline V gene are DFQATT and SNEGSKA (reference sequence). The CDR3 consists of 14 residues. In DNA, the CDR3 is TGCAGTGCTAGAGACCCGGCCGGGGCCAACGTCCTGACTTTC. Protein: CSARDPAGANVLTF.

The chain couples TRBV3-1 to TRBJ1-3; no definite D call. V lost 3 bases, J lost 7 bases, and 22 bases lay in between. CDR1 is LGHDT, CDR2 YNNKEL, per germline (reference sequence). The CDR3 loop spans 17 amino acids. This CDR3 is CASSQDNGTSGGNTIYF. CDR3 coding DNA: TGTGCCAGCAGCCAGGATAACGGAACTTCTGGAGGGAACACCATATATTTT.

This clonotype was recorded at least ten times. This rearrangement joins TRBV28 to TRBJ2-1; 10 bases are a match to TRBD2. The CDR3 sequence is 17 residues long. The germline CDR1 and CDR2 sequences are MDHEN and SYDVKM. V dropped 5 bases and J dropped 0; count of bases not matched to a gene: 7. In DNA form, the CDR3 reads TGTGCCAGCAGTCCCCCCAAGCGGGGGGGCTCCTACAATGAGCAGTTCTTC. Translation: CASSPPKRGGSYNEQFF.

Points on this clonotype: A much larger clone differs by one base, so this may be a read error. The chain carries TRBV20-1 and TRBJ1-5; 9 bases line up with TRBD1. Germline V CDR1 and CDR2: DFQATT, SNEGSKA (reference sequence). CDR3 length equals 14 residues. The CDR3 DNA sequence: TGCAGTACTAGAACAGGGGGCGAGGGTCAGCCCCAGCATTTT. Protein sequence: CSTRTGGEGQPQHF.